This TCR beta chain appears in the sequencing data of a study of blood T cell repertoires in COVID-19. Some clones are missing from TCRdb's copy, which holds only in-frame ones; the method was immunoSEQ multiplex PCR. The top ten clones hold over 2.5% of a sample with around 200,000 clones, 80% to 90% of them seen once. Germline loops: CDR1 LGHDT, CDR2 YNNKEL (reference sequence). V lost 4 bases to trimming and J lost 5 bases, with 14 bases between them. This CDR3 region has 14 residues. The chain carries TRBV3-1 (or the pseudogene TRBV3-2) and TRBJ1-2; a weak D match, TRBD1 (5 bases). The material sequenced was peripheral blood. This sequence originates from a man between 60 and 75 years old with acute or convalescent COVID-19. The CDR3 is CASSPTEGRYGYTF. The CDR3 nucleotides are TGTGCCAGCAGCCCAACAGAGGGGAGGTATGGCTACACCTTC.